The clone carrying this T cell receptor beta chain was detected only a few times. Its antigen remains unidentified. The CDR3 extends 3 residues past the end of the read, so its final part is completed from the germline J gene. The table came from immunoSEQ multiplex PCR; TCRdb's copy has only in-frame clones and leaves some out. The repertoire consists of about 28,000 clones, none detected only once. V trimming: 8 bases; J trimming: 6 bases; junction bases outside the gene matches: 14. Per the germline V gene, CDR1 is LNHDA and CDR2 is SQIVND (reference sequence). There are 16 residues in the CDR3. The entry originates in a study of T cell clonality in common variable immunodeficiency. Whole-study results and caveats: Links between repertoire features and CVID complications were heterogeneity-limited. Fewer deletions and N-nucleotide insertions were reportedly seen in common variable immunodeficiency TCR beta sequences.

Diagnosis required reduced IgG, IgA and/or IgM with specific antibody deficiency. Of CVID subjects, under 16 were female and about 28 male, mean age roughly 37. The genes are TRBV19 and TRBJ1-5; 9 bases agree with TRBD1. This TCR was sampled from a human donor with common variable immunodeficiency. Sequences were obtained from peripheral blood mononuclear cells. CDR3 DNA (partial): TGTGCCAGTCGCCCCTCGACAGGGGGGATAAGTCAGCCC. It translates to CASRPSTGGISQP. The whole CDR3 protein is CASRPSTGGISQPQHF. Filled out from reference TRBV19 and TRBJ1-5, the complete variable domain reads DGGITQSPKYLFRKEGQNVTLSCEQNLNHDAMYWYRQDPGQGLRLIYYSQIVNDFQKGDIAEGYSVSREKKESFPLTVTSAQKNPTAFYLCASRPSTGGISQPQHFGDGTRLSIL.